The sequence of this T cell receptor beta chain was determined in a study of CD8+ T cells in alopecia areata. Whole-study context: Tofacitinib continued for 6 to 18 months and was then withheld for 6 months. Whole-study results and caveats: A great number of expanded lesional clones endured in scalp and blood during tofacitinib. Scalp clonality dropped significantly under tofacitinib, as did expanded CD8+ top-100 clones.

This sample's treatment: oral pan-JAK inhibitor, 5-10 mg twice daily. Specimens obtained from alopecia areata patients comprised lesional scalp punch biopsies and peripheral blood. Once RNA had been extracted, it was reverse transcribed into cDNA to act as the sequencing template. Only in-frame clones appear in the TCRdb table, and some are missing; sequencing was by immunoSEQ multiplex PCR. The sample comprises 150,000 to 200,000 clones, roughly 60% of which are singletons, and approximately 1.3% rests with the top ten. Trimming cost V 4 bases and J 14 bases, with 17 bases left between them. Looked up from germline, CDR1 is SQVTM and CDR2 is ANQGSEA. CDR3 length equals 11 residues. Regarding this clone: The target antigen is unknown.

The sequenced sample was CD4+ T cells sorted from blood, obtained around week 47, from a patient treated with tofacitinib. The clonotype was recovered from a human donor with alopecia areata. The rearrangement links TRBV29-1 to TRBJ1-2, with a possible D match to TRBD1 (5 bases). Here the CDR3 reads CSVAWGMATTF. The CDR3 DNA reads as TGCAGCGTTGCCTGGGGCATGGCGACGACCTTC.